Shown below are 31 T cell receptor beta chains from a single sample sequenced in a study of immune reconstitution after stem cell transplant in scleroderma. TCRdb re-analysed the RT-PCR reads in MiXCR, keeping a single row per CDR3 protein. The table lists roughly 2,600 distinct CDR3 sequences, 3.6% of them singletons. Specimen collection occurred before or after autologous hematopoietic stem cell transplantation (not recorded which). All receptors derive from a human donor with systemic sclerosis.

This clonotype is medium-sized in the sample. This rearrangement joins TRBV5-1 to TRBJ2-1; possible D gene TRBD1, 5 bases. This CDR3 is 12 amino acids long. Germline V gene sequence: CDR1 SGHRS, CDR2 YFSETQ. V was cut by 2 bases and J by 6 bases, with 6 bases left in between. The CDR3 DNA sequence: TGCGCCAGCAGCTTTACAGGCAATGAGCAGTTCTTC. Translated, it gives CASSFTGNEQFF. Full variable domain (remainder filled in from reference TRBV5-1 and TRBJ2-1): KAGVTQTPRYLIKTRGQQVTLSCSPISGHRSVSWYQQTPGQGLQFLFEYFSETQRNKGNFPGRFSGRQFSNSRSEMNVSTLELGDSALYLCASSFTGNEQFFGPGTRLTVL.

Within the sample, this clonotype is medium-sized (0.01 to 0.1%). The V call is TRBV3-1, the J call TRBJ2-7, with 7 bases fitting TRBD2. Trimming cost V 2 bases and J 1 base; bases outside gene matches: 5. The CDR3 has 15 residues. Germline-derived CDR1 and CDR2 are LGHDT and YNNKEL (reference sequence). The CDR3 here is CASSQSGGRSYEQYF. The CDR3 DNA sequence: TGTGCCAGCAGCCAATCCGGGGGGAGATCCTACGAGCAGTACTTC.

This clonotype is medium-sized by share. The gene calls are TRBV28 and TRBJ2-7, with 9 bases matching TRBD2. Germline-derived CDR1 and CDR2 are MDHEN and SYDVKM. CDR3 size: 16 residues. V lost 5 bases, J lost 0 bases, and 8 bases stayed unmatched. The CDR3 DNA follows: TGTGCCAGCAGTCCCGCCGGGACTAGCCGCTCCTACGAGCAGTACTTC. Translated: CASSPAGTSRSYEQYF.

This clonotype qualifies as medium-sized. This chain links TRBV6-2 or TRBV6-3 with TRBJ2-2, with 11 nucleotides matching TRBD2. Germline-derived CDR1 and CDR2 are MNHEY and SVGEGT. With V trimmed by 5 bases and J by 3 bases, 2 bases remained unmatched. The CDR3 is made up of 15 amino acids. CDR3 in DNA: TGTGCCAGCAGTGCACTAGCGGGAGACACCGGGGAGCTGTTTTTT. Its protein product is CASSALAGDTGELFF.

By share, this clonotype counts as medium-sized (0.01 to 0.1%). The genes are TRBV5-1 and TRBJ2-1; 9 bases are shared with TRBD1. The trim removed 1 base at V and 9 bases at J, leaving 11 bases unmatched. The germline gives CDR1 SGHRS, CDR2 YFSETQ. CDR3 size: 16 residues. CDR3 nucleotide sequence: TGCGCCAGCAGCTTGACTGGGACAGGGAATGAAGGTGAGCAGTTCTTC. Translated: CASSLTGTGNEGEQFF.

This clonotype is medium-sized in the sample. This chain connects TRBV2 to TRBJ2-1; TRBD2 is a possible D gene (6 bases). V was pared by 5 bases and J by 3 bases, with 14 bases between. Germline loops: CDR1 SNHLY, CDR2 FYNNEI. The CDR3 is 15 residues long. CDR3 sequence: CASSPREEVYNEQFF. The CDR3 DNA follows: TGTGCCAGCAGTCCCAGGGAGGAAGTCTACAATGAGCAGTTCTTC.

By sample share, this clonotype is medium-sized (0.01 to 0.1%). The chain combines TRBV5-1 with TRBJ2-1; D is ambiguous. The V gene's germline CDR1 is SGHRS and CDR2 YFSETQ. Trimming shortened V by 2 bases and J by 4 bases, and 13 bases separated the two germline ends. The CDR3 is 15 amino acids. The CDR3 region has the DNA TGCGCCAGCAGCTTACTCCCTGACCCGTACAATGAGCAGTTCTTC. Encoded protein: CASSLLPDPYNEQFF.

Within the sample, this clonotype is medium-sized. This rearrangement joins TRBV15 to TRBJ2-1, with 9 bases that match TRBD1. The ends lost 6 bases at V and 0 bases at J; junction bases unmatched: 0. This CDR3 has 14 residues. Looked up from germline, CDR1 is LNHNV and CDR2 is YYDKDF (reference sequence). DNA of the CDR3: TGTGCCACCAGGACAGGGGGCTCCTACAATGAGCAGTTCTTC. Its translation: CATRTGGSYNEQFF.

This clonotype rates as medium-sized. The chain employs TRBV5-1 and TRBJ1-1; D not resolved. The CDR3 has 14 residues. Germline CDR1 is SGHRS and CDR2 is YFSETQ. V gave up 0 bases and J gave up 1 base, with 7 bases separating them. CDR3 nucleotides: TGCGCCAGCAGCTTGGACGTCCCGAACACTGAAGCTTTCTTT. It translates to CASSLDVPNTEAFF.

Relative to its sample, this clonotype is medium-sized. The gene calls are TRBV29-1 and TRBJ1-3, with unresolved D. The CDR3 runs 14 residues. Germline assignment: CDR1 SQVTM and CDR2 ANQGSEA. Trimming cost V 4 bases and J 2 bases, with 12 bases left between them. The CDR3 nucleotides are TGCAGCGTTGCCCCTGAGAGGGCTGGAAACACCATATATTTT. Translation: CSVAPERAGNTIYF.

In its sample, this clonotype is medium-sized. The chain employs TRBV5-1 and TRBJ1-1; 8 bases are a match to TRBD1. From germline, CDR1 is SGHRS and CDR2 YFSETQ. The CDR3 spans 14 residues. The V gene end was trimmed by 5 bases and the J gene end by 0 bases; junction bases not matched to a gene: 3. Here the CDR3 DNA reads TGCGCCAGCAGAGGACAGGGAATGAACACTGAAGCTTTCTTT. Amino acid sequence: CASRGQGMNTEAFF.

In its sample, this clonotype is medium-sized. The chain uses TRBV28 and TRBJ2-4; 8 nucleotides match TRBD2. The CDR3 loop spans 15 amino acids. Germline-derived CDR1 and CDR2 are MDHEN and SYDVKM. The junction had 8 bases not matched to a gene; V was cut back by 5 bases and J by 5 bases. CDR3 amino acids: CASSPALAGQNIQYF. The CDR3 DNA follows: TGTGCCAGCAGTCCTGCTCTAGCGGGCCAAAACATTCAGTACTTC.

This clonotype is medium-sized. The J gene is TRBJ2-3, the V gene TRBV20-1; D possibly corresponds to TRBD2 (5 bases). With 3 bases removed from V and 5 bases from J, the gap between germline ends came to 6 bases. Per germline, CDR1 DFQATT and CDR2 SNEGSKA (reference sequence). CDR3 length: 11 amino acids. This CDR3 reads CSASGEDTQYF. CDR3 in DNA: TGCAGTGCTAGCGGGGAAGATACGCAGTATTTT.

By sample share, this clonotype is medium-sized. The chain couples TRBV20-1 to TRBJ1-6; tentative D call: TRBD1 (6 bases). Between the trimmed V and J ends, which lost 8 bases and 3 bases, there was a span of 11 bases. The CDR3 has 13 amino acids. CDR1 and CDR2 (germline): DFQATT, SNEGSKA (reference sequence). CDR3 in DNA: TGCAGTTTTAGACAGGACTATAATTCACCCCTCCACTTT. This encodes CSFRQDYNSPLHF.

This clonotype is categorized as medium-sized. The chain combines TRBV20-1 with TRBJ2-4, with 8 nucleotides matching TRBD2. After removal of 3 bases from V and 0 bases from J, the junction contained 1 base not matched to a gene. This CDR3 region has 14 residues. CDR1 and CDR2 (germline): DFQATT, SNEGSKA (reference sequence). CDR3: CSASLAGAKNIQYF. Written as DNA, the CDR3 is TGCAGTGCTAGCCTAGCGGGAGCCAAAAACATTCAGTACTTC.

This clonotype turned up a few times. The V gene is TRBV7-9, the J gene TRBJ2-5; D is undetermined. Germline CDR1 SEHNR, CDR2 FQNEAQ (reference sequence). The CDR3 consists of 14 residues. Between the trimmed V and J ends, which lost 5 bases and 7 bases, there was a span of 17 bases. The CDR3 nucleotides read TGTGCCAGCAGCGTCGGACGCGAGCAGAGGACCCAGTACTTC. Translation: CASSVGREQRTQYF.

Judged by abundance, this clonotype is medium-sized. V gene TRBV7-3 combines with J gene TRBJ2-6, with 13 bases that match TRBD2. Trimming cost V 7 bases and J 1 base; bases outside gene matches: 7. The CDR3 is 18 residues long. CDR1 is SGHTA and CDR2 is FQGTGA in the germline V gene. The CDR3 reads CASTTGLAGVSGANVLTF. The DNA of the CDR3 is TGTGCCAGCACCACCGGACTAGCGGGAGTTTCTGGGGCCAACGTCCTGACTTTC.

This clonotype rates as medium-sized. V usage is TRBV3-1 and J usage is TRBJ2-3, with 11 bases fitting TRBD2. CDR3 length: 16 amino acids. Trimming cost V 0 bases and J 1 base; bases outside gene matches: 0. Germline V gene data show CDR1 as LGHDT and CDR2 as YNNKEL (reference sequence). The CDR3 is CASSQEGLAGTDTQYF. As DNA, the CDR3 is TGTGCCAGCAGCCAAGAGGGACTAGCGGGCACAGATACGCAGTATTTT.

By its share, this clonotype is medium-sized (0.01 to 0.1%). The rearrangement uses TRBV5-1 and TRBJ2-5; TRBD1 aligns across 9 bases. The CDR3 is 13 amino acids. Germline CDR1 is SGHRS and CDR2 is YFSETQ. V was pared by 3 bases and J by 3 bases, with 0 bases of the junction left unmatched. This CDR3 reads CASSWTGEETQYF. The DNA for the CDR3 is TGCGCCAGCAGCTGGACAGGGGAAGAGACCCAGTACTTC.

This clonotype counts as medium-sized. The V call is TRBV5-1, the J call TRBJ2-1; D could derive from TRBD1 or TRBD2 (5 bases each). The CDR3 totals 12 residues. The V gene's germline CDR1 is SGHRS and CDR2 YFSETQ. Trimming shortened V by 4 bases and J by 15 bases, and 17 bases separated the two germline ends. The CDR3 bases are TGCGCCAGCAGCCAGGACCGGCCTGGGGGGTTCTTC. Translating it yields CASSQDRPGGFF. Full variable domain (outside the CDR3, taken from reference TRBV5-1 and TRBJ2-1): KAGVTQTPRYLIKTRGQQVTLSCSPISGHRSVSWYQQTPGQGLQFLFEYFSETQRNKGNFPGRFSGRQFSNSRSEMNVSTLELGDSALYLCASSQDRPGGFFGPGTRLTVL.

This clonotype is classed as medium-sized. At one end the junction does not follow the germline gene, possibly because of a read error. V is TRBV12-3 or TRBV12-4 and J is TRBJ2-3; no definite D call. The CDR3 runs to 12 residues. For the CDR3, the DNA is TGTGCCAGCAGTTCTTCTGCAGATACGCAGTTTTTT. Its translation is CASSSSADTQFF.

This clonotype was found a few times. A read error may be the cause here, since a much bigger clone is one base away. The chain uses TRBV20-1 and TRBJ2-7; possibly TRBD2 for D (5 bases). Germline V CDR1 and CDR2: DFQATT, SNEGSKA (reference sequence). This CDR3 has 15 residues. Between the trimmed V and J ends, which lost 0 bases and 0 bases, there was a span of 12 bases. The CDR3, as DNA: TGCAGTGCTAGAGACAGCGGTTCTAGCTCCTACGAGCAGTACTTC. It is translated as CSARDSGSSSYEQYF.

This clonotype is termed large. The V gene is TRBV10-2, the J gene TRBJ2-2; D may be TRBD1 (6 bases). The germline V and J ends were trimmed by 5 bases and 4 bases, with 11 bases remaining between them. CDR3 size: 14 residues. Germline V gene data show CDR1 as WSHSY and CDR2 as SAAADI. The CDR3 nucleotides are TGCGCCAGCAGTTCACAGGGTAGCACCGGGGAGCTGTTTTTT. This codes for CASSSQGSTGELFF.

Within the sample, this clonotype is medium-sized. This sequence joins TRBV19 and TRBJ1-6; D gene unclear. V was shortened by 3 bases and J by 7 bases, with 7 bases between the two germline ends. The CDR3 loop spans 13 amino acids. Germline V CDR1 and CDR2: LNHDA, SQIVND (reference sequence). CDR3 in amino acids: CASSISVNSPLHF. The CDR3 DNA follows: TGTGCCAGTAGTATTTCCGTAAATTCACCCCTCCACTTT. The complete variable domain, with remaining parts taken from reference TRBV19 and TRBJ1-6, reads DGGITQSPKYLFRKEGQNVTLSCEQNLNHDAMYWYRQDPGQGLRLIYYSQIVNDFQKGDIAEGYSVSREKKESFPLTVTSAQKNPTAFYLCASSISVNSPLHFGNGTRLTVT.

This clonotype is labeled medium-sized. The rearrangement uses TRBV20-1 and TRBJ1-1; D is unresolved. CDR1 DFQATT and CDR2 SNEGSKA come from the germline V gene (reference sequence). The CDR3 runs 13 residues. V dropped 1 base and J dropped 1 base, with 7 bases sitting between them. Here the CDR3 reads CSARVTPNTEAFF. The CDR3 DNA is TGCAGTGCTAGAGTGACGCCGAACACTGAAGCTTTCTTT.

By frequency in the sample, this clonotype is medium-sized. At one end, the junction sequence differs from germline, possibly due to a read error. The V call is TRBV18, the J call TRBJ1-1; 7 bases match TRBD1. Germline loops: CDR1 KGHSH, CDR2 LQKENI. The CDR3 covers 15 residues. CDR3 amino acids: CASSPVQGPNAEAFF. DNA of the CDR3: TGTGCCAGCTCACCAGTACAGGGGCCGAACGCTGAAGCTTTCTTT. The whole variable domain, remainder taken from reference TRBV18 and TRBJ1-1, is NAGVMQNPRHLVRRRGQEARLRCSPMKGHSHVYWYRQLPEEGLKFMVYLQKENIIDESGMPKERFSAEFPKEGPSILRIQQVVRGDSAAYFCASSPVQGPNAEAFFGQGTRLTVV.

Sample share makes this clonotype large. The rearrangement joins TRBV6-4 to TRBJ1-2; D unresolved. Germline V CDR1 and CDR2: MRHNA, SNTAGT. Deletions cut 3 bases from V and 4 bases from J, with 18 bases between. The CDR3 is 16 residues long. CDR3 region: CASSETPQSVVYGYTF. CDR3 coding DNA: TGTGCCAGCAGTGAAACACCTCAAAGCGTGGTCTATGGCTACACCTTC.

This clonotype has more than one count but fewer than ten. This clone may be a read error of a much larger clone one base away. The chain links TRBV7-2 to TRBJ2-4; D is uncertain. Germline V gives CDR1 SGHTA, CDR2 FQGNSA. Deletions cut 0 bases from V and 0 bases from J, with 12 bases between. The CDR3 has 17 residues. This CDR3 reads CASSLAPAALAKNIQYF. CDR3 in DNA: TGTGCCAGCAGCTTAGCGCCGGCTGCTCTAGCCAAAAACATTCAGTACTTC. Full variable domain (outside the CDR3, taken from reference TRBV7-2 and TRBJ2-4): GAGVSQSPSNKVTEKGKDVELRCDPISGHTALYWYRQSLGQGLEFLIYFQGNSAPDKSGLPSDRFSAERTGGSVSTLTIQRTQQEDSAVYLCASSLAPAALAKNIQYFGAGTRLSVL.

By sample share, this clonotype is medium-sized (0.01 to 0.1%). The genes are TRBV29-1 and TRBJ2-7; 11 positions match TRBD1. CDR3 length equals 13 residues. V was clipped by 3 bases and J by 4 bases; unmatched bases: 2. From germline, CDR1 is SQVTM and CDR2 ANQGSEA. The CDR3 reads CSVDGTGGYEQYF. The DNA for the CDR3 is TGCAGCGTTGACGGGACAGGGGGGTACGAGCAGTACTTC.

By sample share, this clonotype is medium-sized. The rearrangement links TRBV10-3 to TRBJ2-3; D unclear. The CDR3 extends over 11 amino acids. Trimming left V 3 bases short and J 4 bases short, with 2 bases between. Germline V gene data show CDR1 as ENHRY and CDR2 as SYGVKD. CDR3 in amino acids: CAISDADTQYF. The DNA of the CDR3 is TGTGCCATCAGTGATGCAGATACGCAGTATTTT.

The CDR3 DNA reads TGCGCCAGCAGCTCCAGCCCCGGGGAGCTGTTTTTT. Translating gives CASSSSPGELFF. The rearrangement links TRBV5-1 to TRBJ2-2; D not resolved. The CDR3 has 12 amino acids. Germline V gene sequence: CDR1 SGHRS, CDR2 YFSETQ. V shed 3 bases and J shed 6 bases, with 6 bases lying between them.